The 7 T cell receptor beta chains given below trace back to one sample, sequenced in a study of CD8 T cells in Susac syndrome (dated by TCRdb to between 2018 and 2021). Libraries were made using the immunoSEQ multiplex PCR assay. RNA was extracted using the RNeasy kit, and roughly 0.45 to 1 microgram was reverse transcribed with random hexamers. TCRdb took the public reads, trimmed them with fastp at Q25, ran MiXCR for clone calling and kept in-frame beta chains. Rows are unified per CDR3 protein, each entry keeping the most common DNA and genes. The sample table contains fewer than 200,000 distinct CDR3 sequences; only one count was recorded for about 93% of them. The ten largest make up 0.1% of the sample. Sequenced input: CD4+ T cells from PBMCs. These receptor sequences come from a human donor in good health.

The genes are TRBV7-9 and TRBJ1-3; tentative D call: TRBD1 (6 bases). Germline V gene data show CDR1 as SEHNR and CDR2 as FQNEAQ (reference sequence). The CDR3 has 17 residues. V lost 5 bases to trimming and J lost 4 bases, with 21 bases between them. The CDR3 DNA reads TGTGCCAGCAGCCCCCCAAACTCTAGGGGGAGAGGAAACACCATATATTTT. As protein: CASSPPNSRGRGNTIYF.

This chain links TRBV19 with TRBJ1-2; D is unresolved. Trimming shortened V by 1 base and J by 4 bases, and 7 bases separated the two germline ends. The CDR3 has 13 amino acids. The germline gives CDR1 LNHDA, CDR2 SQIVND (reference sequence). CDR3 sequence (DNA): TGTGCCAGTAGTATAGCCGGGAGCTATGGCTACACCTTC. Translating gives CASSIAGSYGYTF.

V and J are TRBV3-1 and TRBJ2-1; maybe TRBD1 (5 bases). The CDR3 is made up of 16 amino acids. V was trimmed by 1 base and J by 14 bases, leaving 24 bases between them. CDR1 is LGHDT and CDR2 is YNNKEL in the germline V gene (reference sequence). For the CDR3, the DNA is TGTGCCAGCAGCCAAGGGGTAGGACACCAATCAGGAATGGAGTTCTTC. This gives the protein CASSQGVGHQSGMEFF.

The chain combines TRBV28 with TRBJ1-6; D perhaps matches TRBD1 (5 bases). CDR1 and CDR2 from the germline V gene are MDHEN and SYDVKM. The CDR3 consists of 15 residues. V was cut by 1 base and J by 10 bases, with 14 bases left in between. The CDR3 bases are TGTGCCAGCAGTTTATTCGAAGGGGCCATGTCACCCCTCCACTTT. Protein: CASSLFEGAMSPLHF. The entire variable domain, with the rest obtained from reference TRBV28 and TRBJ1-6, is as follows: DVKVTQSSRYLVKRTGEKVFLECVQDMDHENMFWYRQDPGLGLRLIYFSYDVKMKEKGDIPEGYSVSREKKERFSLILESASTNQTSMYLCASSLFEGAMSPLHFGNGTRLTVT.

J is TRBJ1-2 and V is TRBV3-1; unclear D gene. Trimming removed 2 bases from V and 4 bases from J, with 11 bases in between. CDR3 length: 14 residues. Germline values: CDR1 LGHDT, CDR2 YNNKEL (reference sequence). The CDR3 spells CASSQPGQSYGYTF. The CDR3 coding sequence is TGTGCCAGCAGCCAACCCGGCCAGTCCTATGGCTACACCTTC.

The chain has TRBV19 and TRBJ1-1; a weak D match, TRBD1 (5 bases). The CDR3 is 14 residues long. Trimming took 7 bases from V and 0 from J, leaving 12 bases between them. Germline assignment: CDR1 LNHDA and CDR2 SQIVND (reference sequence). CDR3 residues: CASMGTEMNTEAFF. The CDR3 coding sequence is TGTGCCAGTATGGGGACGGAGATGAACACTGAAGCTTTCTTT.

The sample holds one count of this clonotype. The genes are TRBV12-5 and TRBJ1-5; 7 bases are shared with TRBD1. Germline trimming cut 7 bases from V and 7 bases from J; bases unmatched to any gene: 19. Germline values: CDR1 LGHNT, CDR2 FRNRAP. CDR3 length equals 17 residues. CDR3 DNA sequence: TGTGCTAGTGATTTAAAATTGCCCTACAGGGGAGACCAGCCCCAGCATTTT. As protein: CASDLKLPYRGDQPQHF.